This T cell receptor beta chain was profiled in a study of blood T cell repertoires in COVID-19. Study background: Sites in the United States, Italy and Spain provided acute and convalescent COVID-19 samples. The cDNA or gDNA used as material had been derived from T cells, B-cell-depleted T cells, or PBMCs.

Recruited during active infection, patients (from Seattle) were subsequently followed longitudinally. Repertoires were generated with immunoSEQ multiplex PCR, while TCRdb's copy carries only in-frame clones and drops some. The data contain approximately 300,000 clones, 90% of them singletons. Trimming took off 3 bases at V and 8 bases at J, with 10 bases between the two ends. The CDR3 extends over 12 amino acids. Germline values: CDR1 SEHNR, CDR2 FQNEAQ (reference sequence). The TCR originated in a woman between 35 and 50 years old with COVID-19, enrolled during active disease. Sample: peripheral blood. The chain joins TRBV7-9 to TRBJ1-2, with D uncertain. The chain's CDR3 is CASSLAVFGYTF. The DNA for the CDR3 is TGTGCCAGCAGCTTGGCAGTCTTCGGCTACACCTTC.